Presented here are 25 T cell receptor beta chains from one specimen sequenced in a study of cytomegalovirus exposure and HLA in healthy donors. PCR amplification relied on 60 Vbeta primers (plus 13 Jbeta primers). Generated by immunoSEQ multiplex PCR, the TCRdb table keeps only in-frame clones and is missing some. The sample includes under 110,000 clones, roughly four fifths seen only once; the top ten take about 6.1%. The material sequenced was PBMCs. The receptors shown here come from a woman in her forties or fifties in good health and CMV-seropositive.

Only a few counts were recorded for this clone. This chain joins TRBV10-3 and TRBJ2-3; TRBD1 matches at 8 bases. Germline loops: CDR1 ENHRY, CDR2 SYGVKD. V trimming: 8 bases; J trimming: 5 bases; junction bases outside the gene matches: 9. The CDR3 covers 14 residues. The CDR3 nucleotides are TGTGCCATCGGGTCGGACAGGGAAGAAGATACGCAGTATTTT. Protein product: CAIGSDREEDTQYF.

The V call is TRBV4-1, the J call TRBJ2-3; possible D gene TRBD2, 6 bases. This CDR3 is built from 20 residues. Trimming removed 0 bases at V and 6 bases at J, with 28 bases between. The germline gives CDR1 MGHRA, CDR2 YSYEKL. The CDR3 nucleotides are TGCGCCAGCAGCCAAGATTCCGGTTTTGCGGGGCTCGTAACGGGGGATACGCAGTATTTT. Translation: CASSQDSGFAGLVTGDTQYF.

The chain is built from TRBV6-1 and TRBJ2-1, with TRBD2 as a possible D gene (6 bases). The CDR3 spans 12 residues. V shed 8 bases and J shed 6 bases, with 11 bases lying between them. Germline V CDR1 and CDR2: MNHNS, SASEGT. In DNA form, the CDR3 reads TGTGCCAGCCGGGACTTACTCAATGAGCAGTTCTTC. This sequence encodes CASRDLLNEQFF.

In this sample, this clone turned up a few times. The CDR3 region has the DNA TGCGCCAGCAGCCAAGATCTCCAGGCCAGAGAAAAACTGTTTTTT. Its protein is CASSQDLQAREKLFF. The chain is built from TRBV4-3 and TRBJ1-4; D gene uncertain. Germline lookup yields CDR1 LGHNA and CDR2 YSLEER. The CDR3 totals 15 residues. Trimming stripped 0 bases from V and 8 bases from J, with 13 bases between.

For this clone: The same CDR3 can be traced to other DNA sequences in this sample. This chain uses TRBV5-8 with TRBJ1-1; the match to TRBD1 covers 7 bases. J gave up 1 base and V 3 bases, and 0 bases lay outside the gene matches. From germline, CDR1 is SGHTS and CDR2 YDEGEE. The CDR3 totals 13 residues. CDR3 coding DNA: TGTGCCAGCAGCTACAGGGGGAACACTGAAGCTTTCTTT. Protein sequence: CASSYRGNTEAFF.

The chain joins TRBV7-2 to TRBJ2-7, with TRBD1 identical over 7 bases. Germline values: CDR1 SGHTA, CDR2 FQGNSA. With V trimmed by 3 bases and J by 4 bases, 9 bases remained unmatched. The CDR3 runs to 15 residues. Here the CDR3 DNA reads TGTGCCAGCAGCTTCTTTGCACAGGGGATATACGAGCAGTACTTC. It specifies CASSFFAQGIYEQYF.

The chain links TRBV19 to TRBJ1-1; D not resolved. From germline, CDR1 is LNHDA and CDR2 SQIVND (reference sequence). Trimming pared 3 bases from V and 4 bases from J, leaving 6 bases between. CDR3 size: 12 residues. The chain's CDR3 is CASSIRGTEAFF. Written as DNA, the CDR3 is TGTGCCAGTAGTATTCGGGGCACTGAAGCTTTCTTT.

CDR3 nucleotide sequence: TGTGCCAGCAATCCCCCCTCAGGGAAGAAAGAGACCCAGTACTTC. It is translated as CASNPPSGKKETQYF. V usage is TRBV7-8 and J usage is TRBJ2-5; D is perhaps TRBD1 (5 bases). V lost 7 bases and J lost 3, with 18 bases in between. This CDR3 has 15 amino acids. The germline V gene has CDR1 SGHVS and CDR2 FQNEAQ. Complete variable domain (other parts from reference TRBV7-8 and TRBJ2-5): GAGVSQSPRYKVAKRGQDVALRCDPISGHVSLFWYQQALGQGPEFLTYFQNEAQLDKSGLPSDRFFAERPEGSVSTLKIQRTQQEDSAVYLCASNPPSGKKETQYFGPGTRLLVL.

This clone was counted a single time. The chain recombines TRBV28 with TRBJ2-5; TRBD1 matches at 12 bases. In germline, CDR1 is MDHEN, CDR2 SYDVKM. V dropped 3 bases and J dropped 5; count of bases not matched to a gene: 4. The CDR3 loop spans 15 amino acids. The CDR3 loop is CASSFGTGGPETQYF. DNA of the CDR3: TGTGCCAGCAGTTTCGGGACAGGGGGCCCGGAGACCCAGTACTTC.

A remark on this clone: A read error may produce the germline difference seen at one junction end. Other nucleotide sequences from this sample produce the same CDR3. CDR3 sequence: CASMQDRRPSYEQYF. The CDR3 bases are TGTGCCAGCATGCAGGACCGGAGGCCCTCCTATGAGCAGTACTTC. J is TRBJ2-7 and V is TRBV2, with D tentatively TRBD2 (5 bases). This CDR3 is built from 15 residues. Germline V gene sequence: CDR1 SNHLY, CDR2 FYNNEI.

The chain uses TRBV5-1 and TRBJ1-2, with 9 bases that match TRBD1. V shed 4 bases, J shed 2 bases, and the junction held 3 bases outside the gene matches. Germline loops: CDR1 SGHRS, CDR2 YFSETQ. The CDR3 has 14 amino acids. The CDR3 loop reads CASSSTGGNYGYTF. Here the CDR3 DNA reads TGCGCCAGCAGCAGTACAGGGGGCAACTATGGCTACACCTTC.

In this sample, this clone turned up a few times. The CDR3, as DNA: TGTGCCATCAGTGATTCGTCCAACGACAGGGGGCCCCAGCATTTT. This gives the protein CAISDSSNDRGPQHF. The chain is built from TRBV10-3 and TRBJ1-5; 8 nucleotides align to TRBD1. The CDR3 runs to 15 residues. Looked up from germline, CDR1 is ENHRY and CDR2 is SYGVKD. Trimming cost V 3 bases and J 9 bases; bases outside gene matches: 10.

The chain couples TRBV27 to TRBJ1-5; no reliable D call. Trimming shortened V by 3 bases and J by 5 bases, and 14 bases separated the two germline ends. CDR1 is MNHEY, CDR2 SMNVEV, per germline (reference sequence). This CDR3 is 15 amino acids long. For the CDR3, the DNA is TGTGCCAGCAGTTTTGGAGGGAGCAAGGATCAGCCCCAGCATTTT. Translated: CASSFGGSKDQPQHF.

This clone was detected only once. V and J are TRBV29-1 and TRBJ1-1, with a weak D call TRBD1 (6 bases). Germline assignment: CDR1 SQVTM and CDR2 ANQGSEA. The CDR3 runs 15 residues. Trimming removed 7 bases from V and 1 base from J, with 19 bases in between. The CDR3 protein is CSAERGQTRNTEAFF. Written as DNA, the CDR3 is TGCAGCGCAGAGCGGGGGCAAACGAGGAACACTGAAGCTTTCTTT.

There are a few counts of this clone. The V gene is TRBV6-1, the J gene TRBJ2-5; 10 positions agree with TRBD1. Germline CDR1 reads MNHNS; CDR2 reads SASEGT. Trimming at V came to 6 bases and at J to 1 base, leaving 5 bases not matched to a gene. The CDR3 totals 15 residues. The CDR3 DNA is TGTGCCAGCAGGACGACAGGGGGCTTCCAAGAGACCCAGTACTTC. Protein sequence: CASRTTGGFQETQYF.

This clone was detected only once. This chain links TRBV19 with TRBJ2-3; 11 bases match TRBD2. CDR3 size: 16 residues. In germline, CDR1 is LNHDA, CDR2 SQIVND (reference sequence). Trimming cost V 6 bases and J 2 bases; bases outside gene matches: 7. The CDR3 DNA sequence: TGTGCCAGTAGCCACCCTAGCGGGGGGATCACAGATACGCAGTATTTT. Its protein is CASSHPSGGITDTQYF. Combining the CDR3 with reference TRBV19 and TRBJ2-3 gives the whole variable domain DGGITQSPKYLFRKEGQNVTLSCEQNLNHDAMYWYRQDPGQGLRLIYYSQIVNDFQKGDIAEGYSVSREKKESFPLTVTSAQKNPTAFYLCASSHPSGGITDTQYFGPGTRLTVL.

In this sample, this clone turned up once. This chain joins TRBV7-8 and TRBJ1-5; TRBD1 matches 11 bases. J lost 3 bases, V lost 3 bases, and 4 bases had no gene match. Germline CDR1 and CDR2: SGHVS and FQNEAQ. This CDR3 is built from 16 residues. The CDR3 reads CASSFGTGGDNQPQHF. CDR3 nucleotides: TGTGCCAGCAGCTTTGGGACAGGGGGAGACAATCAGCCCCAGCATTTT.

This clone was seen only once. The CDR3, as DNA: TGTGCCAGCAGCGGCCGACAGGGGAGGGGGGAGGTCACCGGGGAGCTGTTTTTT. Translating it yields CASSGRQGRGEVTGELFF. The rearrangement joins TRBV9 to TRBJ2-2, with a tentative D call TRBD1 (8 bases). Germline CDR1 is SGDLS and CDR2 is YYNGEE. Trimming shortened V by 3 bases and J by 4 bases, and 22 bases separated the two germline ends. This CDR3 is built from 18 residues.

This rearrangement joins TRBV30 to TRBJ1-1; maybe TRBD1 (5 bases). Germline values: CDR1 GTSNPN, CDR2 SVGIG (reference sequence). The CDR3 consists of 14 residues. Trimming stripped 0 bases from V and 3 bases from J, with 11 bases between. The CDR3 DNA follows: TGTGCCTGGAGTGTTCAGGGTTCCTACACTGAAGCTTTCTTT. Translated, it gives CAWSVQGSYTEAFF.

In its sample, this clone was seen once. The rearrangement links TRBV28 to TRBJ2-7; tentatively, D is TRBD1 (6 bases). The CDR3 totals 14 residues. Trimming stripped 7 bases from V and 2 bases from J, with 15 bases between. In germline, CDR1 is MDHEN, CDR2 SYDVKM. For the CDR3, the DNA is TGTGCCAGCAACACAGAGACAGGACCCTACGAGCAGTACTTC. Translation: CASNTETGPYEQYF.

The chain is built from TRBV5-1 and TRBJ1-5; D may be TRBD1 (5 bases). V dropped 0 bases and J dropped 9 bases, with 16 bases sitting between them. The CDR3 runs to 15 residues. Looked up from germline, CDR1 is SGHRS and CDR2 is YFSETQ. This CDR3 reads CASSLGSGGRRPQHF. CDR3 nucleotide sequence: TGCGCCAGCAGCTTGGGCAGCGGGGGACGGCGGCCCCAGCATTTT.

This clone came up a few times. The chain combines TRBV5-6 with TRBJ1-2; TRBD1 aligns across 11 bases. Germline CDR1 is SGHDT and CDR2 is YYEEEE. The CDR3 extends over 15 amino acids. J was trimmed by 3 bases and V by 4 bases; bases with no gene match: 5. The CDR3 nucleotides read TGTGCCAGCAGCCCCCCGGGACAGGGGGACTATGGCTACACCTTC. As protein: CASSPPGQGDYGYTF.

This clone was detected only a few times. The rearrangement links TRBV10-3 to TRBJ1-1, with D possibly matching TRBD1 (5 bases). CDR3 size: 14 residues. Trimming removed 5 bases at V and 1 base at J, with 11 bases between. The germline V gene encodes CDR1 ENHRY and CDR2 SYGVKD. In nucleotides, the CDR3 is TGTGCCATCAGTCAACAGGTTCAGAACACTGAAGCTTTCTTT. This codes for CAISQQVQNTEAFF.

The CDR3 spells CATGQGSNTEAFF. The CDR3 DNA is TGTGCCACGGGACAGGGCTCGAACACTGAAGCTTTCTTT. This chain joins TRBV7-3 and TRBJ1-1; 9 positions match TRBD1. This CDR3 has 13 amino acids. Trimming cost V 10 bases and J 1 base; bases outside gene matches: 4. Germline loops: CDR1 SGHTA, CDR2 FQGTGA.

This sequence joins TRBV27 and TRBJ1-2, with 7 bases matching TRBD1. This CDR3 contains 14 residues. Germline loops: CDR1 MNHEY, CDR2 SMNVEV (reference sequence). The junction had 6 bases not matched to a gene; V was cut back by 4 bases and J by 4 bases. CDR3 protein: CASSSGTVPYGYTF. Here the CDR3 DNA reads TGTGCCAGCAGTTCCGGGACAGTCCCCTATGGCTACACCTTC.